These 26 T cell receptor beta chains were sequenced from one sample in a study of blood T cell repertoires in COVID-19. Clones were sequenced by immunoSEQ multiplex PCR, and TCRdb holds only the in-frame ones, with some missing. The profile covers approximately 530,000 clones, with about 88% appearing a single time and 7.5% to 9.5% taken by the ten largest. Material for sequencing was peripheral blood. The receptors derive from a woman in her 50s with COVID-19, enrolled during active disease.

This clone has only one observation. The chain employs TRBV15 and TRBJ2-3, with TRBD1 as a possible D gene (5 bases). This CDR3 has 16 residues. The V and J ends lost 5 bases and 9 bases respectively, with 24 bases between them. Looked up from germline, CDR1 is LNHNV and CDR2 is YYDKDF (reference sequence). The CDR3 DNA reads as TGTGCCACCAGCCCCCTTGGGGCCCTTGAGGCAGGCACGCAGTATTTT. Protein product: CATSPLGALEAGTQYF. The full variable domain, completed using reference TRBV15 and TRBJ2-3, is DAMVIQNPRYQVTQFGKPVTLSCSQTLNHNVMYWYQQKSSQAPKLLFHYYDKDFNNEADTPDNFQSRRPNTSFCFLDIRSPGLGDTAMYLCATSPLGALEAGTQYFGPGTRLTVL.

The DNA for the CDR3 is TGTGCCAGCAGCCCCCGACAGGCCGTCTCTGGAAACACCATATATTTT. Protein product: CASSPRQAVSGNTIYF. The J gene is TRBJ1-3, the V gene TRBV5-5, with D possibly matching TRBD1 (6 bases). CDR1 is SGHKS, CDR2 YYEKEE, per germline (reference sequence). This CDR3 is 16 amino acids long. V lost 4 bases and J lost 0, with 14 bases in between.

In this sample, this clone turned up once. The chain uses TRBV3-1 (or the pseudogene TRBV3-2) and TRBJ2-7, with D possibly TRBD1 on 7 matching bases. CDR1 and CDR2 (germline): LGHDT, YNNKEL (reference sequence). The V end lost 4 bases, the J end lost 4 bases, and 14 bases lay between the germline ends. The CDR3 runs 14 residues. The CDR3 bases are TGTGCCAGCAGCCGCGTCAGGGGGACTTACGAGCAGTACTTC. Translating it yields CASSRVRGTYEQYF.

This chain joins TRBV5-1 and TRBJ2-7; D remains ambiguous. Germline values: CDR1 SGHRS, CDR2 YFSETQ. There are 14 residues in the CDR3. V lost 6 bases and J 0 bases, leaving 13 bases between the germline ends. The CDR3 reads CASIPTPSSYEQYF. CDR3 sequence (DNA): TGCGCCAGCATCCCCACCCCTAGCTCCTACGAGCAGTACTTC.

The chain is built from TRBV7-3 and TRBJ1-2; 10 bases line up with TRBD1. This CDR3 contains 17 residues. J lost 2 bases, V lost 2 bases, and 8 bases had no gene match. Germline V lookup: CDR1 SGHTA, CDR2 FQGTGA. The CDR3 loop reads CASSLGTGAHENYGYTF. The DNA for the CDR3 is TGTGCCAGCAGCTTAGGGACAGGGGCCCATGAGAACTATGGCTACACCTTC.

The rearrangement uses TRBV10-1 and TRBJ2-1; no reliable D call. The CDR3 totals 11 residues. CDR1 and CDR2 from the germline V gene are WNHNN and SYGVQD (reference sequence). The V gene lost 3 bases and the J gene lost 8 bases, with 5 bases spanning the gap. The CDR3: CASSEADEQFF. In DNA, the CDR3 is TGCGCCAGCAGTGAAGCCGATGAGCAGTTCTTC.

This chain joins TRBV30 and TRBJ2-3, with TRBD2 identical over 8 bases. J gave up 1 base and V 3 bases, and 9 bases lay outside the gene matches. The CDR3 sequence is 16 residues long. Looked up from germline, CDR1 is GTSNPN and CDR2 is SVGIG (reference sequence). CDR3 DNA: TGTGCCTGGAGGAGCGGGGGTCTCACCCGCACAGATACGCAGTATTTT. Translated, it gives CAWRSGGLTRTDTQYF.

This clone was detected only once. The genes are TRBV12-5 and TRBJ1-1; maybe TRBD1 (6 bases). This CDR3 region has 16 residues. Between the trimmed V and J ends, which lost 7 bases and 4 bases, there was a span of 22 bases. In germline, CDR1 is LGHNT, CDR2 FRNRAP. The CDR3 DNA reads TGTGCTAGTGCCCACCCTCCCAGGGGTTGGAGCACTGAAGCTTTCTTT. This encodes CASAHPPRGWSTEAFF.

This chain links TRBV14 with TRBJ2-7; tentative D call: TRBD1 (6 bases). Trimming took off 0 bases at V and 5 bases at J, with 17 bases between the two ends. The CDR3 has 16 residues. CDR1 is SGHDN, CDR2 FVKESK, per germline. The CDR3 sequence is CASSQDPGQGFHEQYF. The CDR3 DNA is TGTGCCAGCAGCCAAGATCCGGGGCAGGGGTTTCACGAGCAGTACTTC.

CDR3 nucleotides: TGTGCCAGCAGCCAAGCTGGGGCGGGGGGCTCCTACAATGAGCAGTTCTTC. It specifies CASSQAGAGGSYNEQFF. V and J are TRBV3-1 (or the pseudogene TRBV3-2) and TRBJ2-1; 8 positions match TRBD2. Losses at the gene ends were 1 base for V and 0 bases for J; bases not matched to a gene: 5. Germline loops: CDR1 LGHDT, CDR2 YNNKEL (reference sequence). The CDR3 is 17 amino acids.

DNA for the CDR3: TGTGCCAGCAGCCAGGGGAGAACTGAAGCTTTCTTT. Protein product: CASSQGRTEAFF. The V and J genes are TRBV6-5 and TRBJ1-1; a possible D gene is TRBD1 (6 bases). The CDR3 runs 12 residues. Germline CDR1 MNHEY, CDR2 SVGAGI. Trimming left V 6 bases short and J 5 bases short, with 10 bases between.

The DNA for the CDR3 is TGTGCCAGCAGCCAGCCTAGCGGGGCAACTGCTTATGGCTACACCTTC. It translates to CASSQPSGATAYGYTF. The chain employs TRBV9 and TRBJ1-2, with TRBD1 as a possible D gene (5 bases). V was cut by 4 bases and J by 5 bases, with 21 bases left in between. Germline assignment: CDR1 SGDLS and CDR2 YYNGEE. This CDR3 has 16 amino acids.

The chain joins TRBV4-1 to TRBJ2-2; 8 nucleotides agree with TRBD2. CDR3 length: 18 amino acids. V shed 4 bases and J 6 bases; nucleotides not matched to a gene: 16. Looked up from germline, CDR1 is MGHRA and CDR2 is YSYEKL. CDR3 bases: TGCGCCAGCAGCCTTTTCGAATTCGGGGGGGCTGGGTCCGGGGAGCTGTTTTTT. It translates to CASSLFEFGGAGSGELFF.

The CDR3 nucleotides are TGTGCCAGCAGGGACGGACGGACAGGGGGCAATCAGCCCCAGCATTTT. Protein: CASRDGRTGGNQPQHF. This chain links TRBV2 with TRBJ1-5, with 9 bases aligning to TRBD1. The germline CDR1 and CDR2 sequences are SNHLY and FYNNEI. With V trimmed by 6 bases and J by 2 bases, 8 bases remained unmatched. The CDR3 spans 16 residues.

The chain carries TRBV3-1 (or the pseudogene TRBV3-2) and TRBJ2-3, with D unresolved. Trimming cost V 4 bases and J 0 bases, with 20 bases left between them. The germline CDR1 and CDR2 sequences are LGHDT and YNNKEL (reference sequence). The length of the CDR3 is 18 residues. The CDR3, as DNA: TGTGCCAGCAGCCTTCCCCATTCTCGAAGGAGTAGCACAGATACGCAGTATTTT. Amino acids: CASSLPHSRRSSTDTQYF.

The gene calls are TRBV19 and TRBJ1-2, with 11 bases fitting TRBD1. This CDR3 has 16 amino acids. V trimming: 4 bases; J trimming: 2 bases; junction bases outside the gene matches: 6. Germline V gives CDR1 LNHDA, CDR2 SQIVND (reference sequence). CDR3 bases: TGTGCCAGTAGTACCCTCCGGACAGGGGGCAACTATGGCTACACCTTC. Its translation: CASSTLRTGGNYGYTF.

This clone has more than one count but fewer than ten. The gene calls are TRBV7-2 and TRBJ2-3; D is uncertain. This CDR3 is 14 amino acids long. Germline CDR1 and CDR2: SGHTA and FQGNSA. V gave up 4 bases and J gave up 2 bases, with 10 bases separating them. CDR3 bases: TGTGCCAGCAGCTCCTATCTTACCACAGATACGCAGTATTTT. Encoded protein: CASSSYLTTDTQYF.

To note about this clone: This sample also contains other DNA sequences that code for the same CDR3. V is TRBV15 and J is TRBJ1-2, with 8 bases aligning to TRBD1. V shed 3 bases, J shed 6 bases, and the junction held 0 bases outside the gene matches. The germline V gene encodes CDR1 LNHNV and CDR2 YYDKDF (reference sequence). This CDR3 is built from 12 residues. CDR3 sequence reads: CATSRDRDGYTF. The DNA of the CDR3 is TGTGCCACCAGCAGGGACAGGGATGGCTACACCTTC.

V is TRBV30 and J is TRBJ2-1; D ambiguous. The V end lost 2 bases, the J end lost 6 bases, and 5 bases lay between the germline ends. The CDR3 contains 11 residues. Germline CDR1 and CDR2: GTSNPN and SVGIG (reference sequence). The CDR3 bases are TGTGCCTGGAGTCCCCGCAATGAGCAGTTCTTC. Residues: CAWSPRNEQFF.

The rearrangement joins TRBV3-1 (or the pseudogene TRBV3-2) to TRBJ1-2, with 10 bases that match TRBD1. Trimming at V came to 8 bases and at J to 8 bases, leaving 11 bases not matched to a gene. Germline CDR1 reads LGHDT; CDR2 reads YNNKEL (reference sequence). CDR3 length: 14 amino acids. The CDR3 DNA reads as TGTGCCAGCGGCTCCGGGACAGGGGTTGGGGGCTACACCTTC. This translates into CASGSGTGVGGYTF.

This chain links TRBV28 with TRBJ1-5, with 10 bases identical to TRBD1. The germline V gene encodes CDR1 MDHEN and CDR2 SYDVKM. This CDR3 is 17 amino acids long. With V trimmed by 4 bases and J by 1 base, 7 bases remained unmatched. CDR3 residues: CASSSKGQGRSNQPQHF. CDR3 nucleotide sequence: TGTGCCAGCAGTTCCAAGGGACAGGGGCGAAGCAATCAGCCCCAGCATTTT.

V gene TRBV4-1 combines with J gene TRBJ1-1; D ambiguous. Germline loops: CDR1 MGHRA, CDR2 YSYEKL. The length of the CDR3 is 18 residues. V was cut by 0 bases and J by 6 bases, with 23 bases left in between. CDR3 loop: CASSQDAAGFGGVAEAFF. Here the CDR3 DNA reads TGCGCCAGCAGCCAAGATGCTGCGGGGTTCGGTGGTGTAGCTGAAGCTTTCTTT.

The V gene is TRBV5-1, the J gene TRBJ2-1; 9 bases map to TRBD2. This CDR3 region has 15 residues. Germline-derived CDR1 and CDR2 are SGHRS and YFSETQ. Germline trimming cut 7 bases from V and 9 bases from J; bases unmatched to any gene: 14. The CDR3 here is CASAAGGIGFGEQFF. The CDR3 nucleotides read TGCGCCAGCGCAGCGGGGGGCATTGGCTTTGGTGAGCAGTTCTTC.

The CDR3 coding sequence is TGTGCCAGCAGTCCGGGACAGGATAATTCACCCCTCCACTTT. This encodes CASSPGQDNSPLHF. The chain combines TRBV28 with TRBJ1-6, with 8 bases lining up with TRBD1. V dropped 5 bases and J dropped 5; count of bases not matched to a gene: 2. This CDR3 is 14 amino acids long. Germline V lookup: CDR1 MDHEN, CDR2 SYDVKM.

The chain employs TRBV19 and TRBJ2-2, with TRBD2 as a possible D gene (6 bases). Germline V gene sequence: CDR1 LNHDA, CDR2 SQIVND (reference sequence). With 10 bases removed from V and 6 bases from J, the gap between germline ends came to 18 bases. The CDR3 totals 14 residues. The CDR3, as DNA: TGTGCCACCCGCGGGACTTGGGGGTCCGGGGAGCTGTTTTTT. Its translation is CATRGTWGSGELFF.

The chain carries TRBV27 and TRBJ1-2; D not certain. Germline-derived CDR1 and CDR2 are MNHEY and SMNVEV (reference sequence). Trimming took off 0 bases at V and 8 bases at J, with 16 bases between the two ends. The CDR3 runs 15 residues. CDR3 in DNA: TGTGCCAGCAGTTTATCGAATCGTCGGGTCGGGGGCTACACCTTC. This encodes CASSLSNRRVGGYTF.